This TCR beta chain derives from a study of Graves' ophthalmopathy and Graves' hyperthyroidism. This clonotype came up many times. Its antigen is unknown. The authors amplified TCR beta CDR3 regions from RNA transcripts. Second-round multiplex PCR came after a first-round RT-PCR that employed HTBI primers. TCRdb re-derived calls from the multiplex PCR reads in MiXCR, one entry per CDR3 protein. The sample has hundreds of thousands of distinct CDR3 sequences; roughly 41% are singletons. What supplied the PBMCs was 7.5 to 10 ml of fresh peripheral blood. Study results and caveats: Blood also harbored most expanded thyroid clonotypes above 0.001 frequency.

CDR1 is MGHDK and CDR2 is SYGVNS in the germline V gene. Trimming left V 3 bases short and J 6 bases short, with 11 bases between. There are 13 residues in the CDR3. The TCR sequence derives from an adult man with Graves' ophthalmopathy. The genes are TRBV25-1 and TRBJ1-2; D is unclear. Sequenced input: peripheral blood. CDR3 amino acids: CASSDWGSDGYTF. As DNA, the CDR3 is TGTGCCAGCAGTGATTGGGGTTCAGATGGCTACACCTTC.